The sequence of this T cell receptor (beta chain) was determined in a study of blood T cells in healthy people across ages (dated by TCRdb to the mid-2010s). Some background on the complete study: Template switching captured roughly one uniquely barcoded TCR beta cDNA molecule per two T cells in model experiments. The study analyzed two additional independent replicas of 1 million unique cDNA reads from the same blood draw for two donors, one aged 18 to 30 and one aged 80 or older. Using deep sequencing normalized with unique cDNA molecular identifiers, the study measured how TCR beta repertoire diversity changes with age. Four age groups were formed from the donors: young (average approximately 16 years), middle-aged (approximately 40), aged (roughly 56) and long-lived (82). Results and caveats for the whole study, not just this receptor: Conclusive comparison of naive and antigen-experienced compartments was prevented by the profiling of bulk unsorted PBMCs. Compared with the aged group, the long-lived group had more naive CD4+ T cells, fewer expanded clones and increased TCR diversity, a pattern suggesting age selection. Estimates of total diversity based on one million sequenced T cells were regarded as lower bounds and as underestimates. Observed TCR beta diversity per million T cells fell roughly linearly with age, and a significant reduction was already apparent by age around 40. Because the CMV infection status of the donors was unknown, age-related changes in expanded clonotypes may potentially have been confounded. There was a strong correlation between observed TCR beta diversity and the percentage of naive T cells measured by flow cytometry.

The library was built by means of 5' RACE. Sequencing took place on an Illumina HiSeq 2500. A second PCR of roughly 6 to 11 cycles was performed with a sample-barcoded 5' primer and a J-beta primer mix. A template-switch 5' adaptor carrying 12 random nucleotides introduced a unique molecular identifier onto each TCR beta cDNA molecule. Each sample yielded at least 3 million CDR3-containing paired-end reads. All of the RNA was converted into first-strand cDNA using the Mint cDNA synthesis kit, with a TRBC-specific oligonucleotide serving as the primer. After uracil-DNA glycosylase treatment, a first 18-cycle PCR used universal primers M1SS and BC2_uni_R on all cDNA. From the authors' description of their analysis: For normalization, 1 million high-quality reads, each with a distinct molecular identifier, were randomly selected from each sample. Reads sharing molecular identifiers were discarded rather than binned into consensus sequences. MiTCR, run with a Q25 quality threshold and the strictest error-elimination algorithm, handled CDR3 identification, clonotype clustering and error correction. Lower-bound total TCR beta diversity was estimated with a nonparametric unseen species model using Euler transformation. TCRdb passed the public sequencing reads through fastp at Q25 and MiXCR, retaining productive beta sequences. A single entry per CDR3 protein holds the most common genes and DNA from its merged rows. TCRdb, rather than the study authors, made the V and J calls. Counted in this sample were 500,000 to 550,000 distinct CDR3 sequences; approximately 25% of them appeared once. The biggest ten clones account for just under 9% of the sample.

About this clonotype itself: No cognate antigen has been identified for it. The sample holds no much larger clone one base away, and base qualities are not on file.

V is pruned by 3 bases and J by 7 bases, leaving 6 bases of the junction without a gene match. The germline V gene encodes CDR1 SGHTA and CDR2 FQGNSA. From the cysteine up to the phenylalanine, the CDR3 has a length of 14 residues. Only the CDR3 region is kept as DNA, spanning 42 bases read in frame from base 1. Donors were 39 systemically healthy Caucasian individuals from Russia aged roughly 6 to 100 years. Each donor gave 9 to 10 milliliters of peripheral blood, collected into EDTA-treated Vacutainer tubes. Ficoll-Paque density-gradient centrifugation was used to isolate PBMCs, with at least 7 million per sample. Trizol reagent was used to extract total RNA from the PBMCs, yielding at least 5.5 micrograms per sample. For every donor, flow cytometry on a PBMC aliquot measured the percentage of naive CD45RAhigh/CD27high T cells. The sample was also linked to a second study, of T cells of mothers and their children. The second study's authors report: Nine systemically healthy Caucasian individuals, comprising three mothers and their six children, were included as donors. cDNA synthesis consumed the entire amount of extracted RNA, loaded at around 1.4 ug RNA in each 15 ul reaction. In the second PCR, the M1S primer introduced both the sample barcodes and 2-4 random nucleotides. Each mother yielded over 9.5 million TCR beta CDR3 reads and each child some 3 million reads. Thymic selection shapes the output of TCR recombination in a similar way in related and unrelated pairs, and inherited differences have a minor effect. Normalized repertoire overlap was always slightly but never significantly higher in related than unrelated mother-child pairs. With a sensitivity of about 100 clones per million clonotypes, no persistent microchimeric T cell clones were detected. In the study, deep NGS was used to compare the TCR beta repertoires of mothers and children, and features distinguishing related mother-child pairs from unrelated individuals were sought. On average, the children were around 11 +/- 4 years old, while the mothers were 40 +/- 4 years old. After adapters were ligated using NEBNext reagents, the libraries underwent 100+100 nt paired-end sequencing on an Illumina HiSeq 2000. To prevent cross-contamination, the mother and child libraries were prepared a month apart and were sequenced in separate runs. Each donor had between about 450,000 and 2,100,000 distinct TCR beta clonotypes identified. Naive TCR beta clonotypes were estimated from low-frequency clonotypes matched to each donor's FACS-determined naive share, without sorting.

The sample taken for sequencing was blood. The rearranged segments are TRBV7-2 and TRBJ2-1, and 7 junctional nucleotides match TRBD1. The receptor was isolated from a boy aged 5-17 years in good health. The DNA sequence is as follows: TGTGCCAGCAGCTTTAGAAGGGGACAGAATGAGCAGTTCTTC. This encodes CASSFRRGQNEQFF. Joined to the reference TRBV7-2 and TRBJ2-1 proteins, this CDR3 gives the full variable domain: GAGVSQSPSNKVTEKGKDVELRCDPISGHTALYWYRQSLGQGLEFLIYFQGNSAPDKSGLPSDRFSAERTGGSVSTLTIQRTQQEDSAVYLCASSFRRGQNEQFFGPGTRLTVL.